Below, one T cell receptor beta chain is given with its context. Its antigen is undetermined. This record belongs to a study of post-analysis software for immune sequencing data. Unique molecular identifiers were present in the TCR beta cDNA libraries. Input populations of roughly 0.85 to 11 million T cells gave rise to about 480,000 cDNA molecules. TCRdb reprocessed the PCR reads via MiXCR and lists one record per CDR3 protein. The sample contains around 710,000 distinct CDR3 sequences, around 42% of which appear only once. Overall study results and limits: There were a few TRBV segments more frequent in patients than controls, and TRBV5-6, TRBV5-1 and TRBV20-1 were among them. Diversity measured as normalized Chao1 was significantly lower in multiple sclerosis patients than in controls. Samples from a shared batch, those prepared together, strongly co-clustered by F measure.

The CDR3 spans 11 residues. Looked up from germline, CDR1 is MNHEY and CDR2 is SMNVEV (reference sequence). Trimming took 9 bases from V and 3 from J, leaving 9 bases between them. The sequenced sample was blood. The V and J genes are TRBV27 and TRBJ2-7; no reliable D call. The receptor was derived from a girl aged 5-17 years with multiple sclerosis. The CDR3 DNA reads TGTGCCAGTGGGTCCCACTACGAGCAGTACTTC. It is translated as CASGSHYEQYF.